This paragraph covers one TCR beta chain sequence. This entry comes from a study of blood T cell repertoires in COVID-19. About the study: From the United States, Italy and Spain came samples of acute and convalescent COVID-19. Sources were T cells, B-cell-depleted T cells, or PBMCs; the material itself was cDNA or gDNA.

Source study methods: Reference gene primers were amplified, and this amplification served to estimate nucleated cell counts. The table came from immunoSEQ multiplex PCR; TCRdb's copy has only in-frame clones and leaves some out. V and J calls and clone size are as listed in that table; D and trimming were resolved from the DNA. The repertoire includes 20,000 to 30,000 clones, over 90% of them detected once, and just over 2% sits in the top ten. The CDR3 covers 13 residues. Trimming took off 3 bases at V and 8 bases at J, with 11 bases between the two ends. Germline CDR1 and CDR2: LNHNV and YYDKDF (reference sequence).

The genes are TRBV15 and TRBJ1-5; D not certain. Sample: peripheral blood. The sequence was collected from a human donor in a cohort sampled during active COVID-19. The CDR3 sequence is CATSRNQREPQHF. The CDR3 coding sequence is TGTGCCACCAGCAGGAACCAGCGCGAGCCCCAGCATTTT.